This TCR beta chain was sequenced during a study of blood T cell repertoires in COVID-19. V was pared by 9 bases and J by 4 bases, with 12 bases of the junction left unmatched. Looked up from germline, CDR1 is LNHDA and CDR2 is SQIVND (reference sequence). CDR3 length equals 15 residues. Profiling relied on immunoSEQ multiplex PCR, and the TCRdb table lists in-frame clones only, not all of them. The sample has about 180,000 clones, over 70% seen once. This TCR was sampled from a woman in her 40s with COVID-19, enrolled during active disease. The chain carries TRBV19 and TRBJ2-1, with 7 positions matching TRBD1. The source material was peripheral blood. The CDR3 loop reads CASHPPGQPYNEQFF. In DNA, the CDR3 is TGTGCCAGCCATCCTCCGGGACAGCCATACAATGAGCAGTTCTTC.